These 12 T cell receptor beta chains originate from one sample sequenced in a study of blood T cell repertoires in COVID-19. TCRdb keeps only in-frame clones here, not all; method: immunoSEQ multiplex PCR. The data hold 110,000 to 150,000 clones, with 81% observed a single time. Sequencing used peripheral blood. The receptor source for this set is a human donor in a cohort sampled during active COVID-19.

This sequence joins TRBV15 and TRBJ1-2, with a tentative D call TRBD1 (5 bases). The CDR3 consists of 16 residues. CDR1 and CDR2 (germline): LNHNV, YYDKDF (reference sequence). V was trimmed by 3 bases and J by 4 bases, leaving 18 bases between them. CDR3: CATSSSKQVSSYGYTF. Written as DNA, the CDR3 is TGTGCCACCAGCAGTAGCAAACAGGTTAGCTCCTATGGCTACACCTTC.

This clone was counted a single time. The V and J genes are TRBV7-9 and TRBJ2-5, with 7 bases identical to TRBD1. V lost 5 bases, J lost 2 bases, and 8 bases stayed unmatched. This CDR3 has 15 amino acids. Germline lookup yields CDR1 SEHNR and CDR2 FQNEAQ (reference sequence). The CDR3 is CASSPKDRLQETQYF. The CDR3 bases are TGTGCCAGCAGCCCAAAGGACAGGCTACAAGAGACCCAGTACTTC.

The gene calls are TRBV27 and TRBJ2-7; 8 bases agree with TRBD2. This CDR3 is 16 amino acids long. CDR1 is MNHEY, CDR2 SMNVEV, per germline (reference sequence). V dropped 3 bases and J dropped 0; count of bases not matched to a gene: 7. CDR3 residues: CASSFSGTSSSYEQYF. DNA of the CDR3: TGTGCCAGCAGTTTTAGCGGGACTTCGAGCTCCTACGAGCAGTACTTC.

The rearrangement uses TRBV4-2 and TRBJ2-1; 7 bases align to TRBD2. The junction had 12 bases not matched to a gene; V was cut back by 5 bases and J by 5 bases. The CDR3 runs to 16 residues. Germline V gives CDR1 LGHNA, CDR2 YNFKEQ. CDR3 sequence (DNA): TGTGCCAGCAGCTGGGGAGCGGGAAGAAGGAACAATGAGCAGTTCTTC. Translation: CASSWGAGRRNNEQFF.

The chain links TRBV5-1 to TRBJ1-1, with D perhaps TRBD1 (6 bases). V lost 0 bases and J lost 4, with 10 bases in between. This CDR3 spans 14 amino acids. Germline V gene sequence: CDR1 SGHRS, CDR2 YFSETQ. Written as DNA, the CDR3 is TGCGCCAGCAGCTTGGGACAGGCAGTCACTGAAGCTTTCTTT. This codes for CASSLGQAVTEAFF. Together with reference TRBV5-1 and TRBJ1-1, the CDR3 gives the full variable domain: KAGVTQTPRYLIKTRGQQVTLSCSPISGHRSVSWYQQTPGQGLQFLFEYFSETQRNKGNFPGRFSGRQFSNSRSEMNVSTLELGDSALYLCASSLGQAVTEAFFGQGTRLTVV.

This chain connects TRBV6-6 to TRBJ2-3, with TRBD2 matching over 9 bases. J was trimmed by 9 bases and V by 7 bases; bases with no gene match: 17. The CDR3 has 16 amino acids. The germline V gene has CDR1 MNHNY and CDR2 SVGAGI (reference sequence). The CDR3 region has the DNA TGTGCCAGCACCCCCCGGGGCGGGAGGGAATTTCGGACGCAGTATTTT. Translating gives CASTPRGGREFRTQYF.

This chain uses TRBV5-1 with TRBJ1-1; unclear D gene. V lost 0 bases and J lost 4, with 7 bases in between. Germline CDR1 and CDR2: SGHRS and YFSETQ. The CDR3 is 13 residues long. The CDR3: CASSLDSGTEAFF. The CDR3 DNA is TGCGCCAGCAGCTTGGATTCGGGCACTGAAGCTTTCTTT.

CDR3 sequence reads: CASRRKQTGAMSYEQYF. CDR3 coding DNA: TGTGCCAGTAGAAGAAAACAGACAGGTGCGATGTCCTACGAGCAGTACTTC. The chain joins TRBV19 to TRBJ2-7, with D perhaps TRBD1 (6 bases). CDR1 and CDR2 from the germline V gene are LNHDA and SQIVND (reference sequence). Trimming cost V 6 bases and J 1 base, with 22 bases left between them. CDR3 length equals 17 residues.

The CDR3 here is CATTGTTYEQYF. The CDR3 region has the DNA TGTGCCACCACAGGGACCACCTACGAGCAGTACTTC. The chain carries TRBV28 and TRBJ2-7; a possible D gene is TRBD1 (6 bases). This CDR3 is 12 amino acids long. Trimming removed 10 bases from V and 2 bases from J, with 12 bases in between. Germline values: CDR1 MDHEN, CDR2 SYDVKM.

V usage is TRBV9 and J usage is TRBJ2-7; 10 bases are a match to TRBD2. Germline trimming cut 4 bases from V and 4 bases from J; bases unmatched to any gene: 11. Germline V gene data show CDR1 as SGDLS and CDR2 as YYNGEE. This CDR3 region has 16 residues. The CDR3 DNA is TGTGCCAGCAGCCCAACTTTGACTAGCGGGTTTTACGAGCAGTACTTC. This codes for CASSPTLTSGFYEQYF.

The chain couples TRBV5-8 to TRBJ2-1; no clear D. This CDR3 is 13 amino acids long. Trimming cost V 2 bases and J 8 bases, with 11 bases left between them. CDR1 SGHTS and CDR2 YDEGEE come from the germline V gene. CDR3: CASSLPPADEQFF. The CDR3 DNA reads as TGTGCCAGCAGCTTACCCCCGGCGGATGAGCAGTTCTTC.

The CDR3 sequence is CASSATTGSSPMAQYF. The CDR3 DNA follows: TGTGCCAGTAGTGCCACGACAGGGTCTTCCCCCATGGCCCAGTACTTC. The gene calls are TRBV19 and TRBJ2-5, with TRBD1 matching 7 bases. From germline, CDR1 is LNHDA and CDR2 SQIVND (reference sequence). V shed 5 bases, J shed 9 bases, and the junction held 18 bases outside the gene matches. The CDR3 contains 16 residues.